The TCR beta chain described here comes from a study of T cell repertoires in cytomegalovirus infection. Background on the study: The public TCR beta signatures pointed to both CMV infection and matching HLA type.

Trimming shortened V by 6 bases and J by 0 bases, and 20 bases separated the two germline ends. Looked up from germline, CDR1 is MDHEN and CDR2 is SYDVKM. This CDR3 spans 18 amino acids. TCRdb passed the reads through MiXCR, listing each CDR3 protein once. The sample gives fewer than 400,000 distinct CDR3 sequences, about a sixth of which show up once; 8.7% is in the top ten. This clonotype was observed a few times. Antigen: not known. Study-level findings and limits: Summed frequency of public TCR beta families distinguished CMV carriers with the relevant HLA.

The sample taken for sequencing was PBMCs. The chain is built from TRBV28 and TRBJ1-4; TRBD1 is a possible D gene (5 bases). The TCR originated in a human donor in good health (CMV status not recorded). Some clones in this sample may be carry-over from other donors' samples. CDR3 coding DNA: TGTGCCAGCAGACCTAAACGGACATCGCGAGCAACTAATGAAAAACTGTTTTTT. This gives the protein CASRPKRTSRATNEKLFF. Combining the CDR3 with reference TRBV28 and TRBJ1-4 gives the whole variable domain DVKVTQSSRYLVKRTGEKVFLECVQDMDHENMFWYRQDPGLGLRLIYFSYDVKMKEKGDIPEGYSVSREKKERFSLILESASTNQTSMYLCASRPKRTSRATNEKLFFGSGTQLSVL.